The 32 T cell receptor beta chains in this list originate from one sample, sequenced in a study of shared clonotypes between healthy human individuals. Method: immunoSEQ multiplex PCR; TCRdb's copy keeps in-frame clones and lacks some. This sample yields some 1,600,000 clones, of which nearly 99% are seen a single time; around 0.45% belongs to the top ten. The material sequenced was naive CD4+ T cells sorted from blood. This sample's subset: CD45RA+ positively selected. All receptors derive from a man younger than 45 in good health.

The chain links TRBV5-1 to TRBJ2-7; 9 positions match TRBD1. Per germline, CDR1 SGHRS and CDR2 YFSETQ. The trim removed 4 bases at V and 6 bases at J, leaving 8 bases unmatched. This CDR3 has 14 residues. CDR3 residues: CASSLGQGWVEQYF. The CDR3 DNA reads TGCGCCAGCAGCCTGGGACAGGGCTGGGTCGAGCAGTACTTC.

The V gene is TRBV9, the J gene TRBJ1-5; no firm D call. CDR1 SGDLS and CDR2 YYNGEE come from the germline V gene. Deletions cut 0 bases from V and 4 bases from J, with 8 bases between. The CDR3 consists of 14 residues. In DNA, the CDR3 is TGTGCCAGCAGCGTAGACGGTAGGAATCAGCCCCAGCATTTT. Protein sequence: CASSVDGRNQPQHF.

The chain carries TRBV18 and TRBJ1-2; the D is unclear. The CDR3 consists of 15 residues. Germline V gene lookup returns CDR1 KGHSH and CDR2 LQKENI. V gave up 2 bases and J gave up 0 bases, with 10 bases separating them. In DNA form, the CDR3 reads TGTGCCAGCTCACCATTTGAGCTAACTAACTATGGCTACACCTTC. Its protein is CASSPFELTNYGYTF. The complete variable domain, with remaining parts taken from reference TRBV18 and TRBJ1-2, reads NAGVMQNPRHLVRRRGQEARLRCSPMKGHSHVYWYRQLPEEGLKFMVYLQKENIIDESGMPKERFSAEFPKEGPSILRIQQVVRGDSAAYFCASSPFELTNYGYTFGSGTRLTVV.

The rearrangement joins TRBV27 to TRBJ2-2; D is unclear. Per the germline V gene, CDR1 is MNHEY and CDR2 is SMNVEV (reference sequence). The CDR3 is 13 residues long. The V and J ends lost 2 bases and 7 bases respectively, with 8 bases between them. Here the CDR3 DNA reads TGTGCCAGCAGTTTACTGGTGGGCGGGGAGCTGTTTTTT. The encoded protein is CASSLLVGGELFF.

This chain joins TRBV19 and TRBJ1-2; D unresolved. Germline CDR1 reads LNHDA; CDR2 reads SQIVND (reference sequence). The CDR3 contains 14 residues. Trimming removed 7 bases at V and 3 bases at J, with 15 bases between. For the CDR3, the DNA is TGTGCCAGTAATTTCGGGCAGTTCGACTATGGCTACACCTTC. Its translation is CASNFGQFDYGYTF.

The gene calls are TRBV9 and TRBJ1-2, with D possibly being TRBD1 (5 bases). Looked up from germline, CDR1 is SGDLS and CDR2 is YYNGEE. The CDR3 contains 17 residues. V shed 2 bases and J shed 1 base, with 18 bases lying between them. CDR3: CASSVHAGDGGNYGYTF. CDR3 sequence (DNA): TGTGCCAGCAGCGTCCATGCGGGGGACGGGGGTAACTATGGCTACACCTTC. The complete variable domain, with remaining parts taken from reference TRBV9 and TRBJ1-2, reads DSGVTQTPKHLITATGQRVTLRCSPRSGDLSVYWYQQSLDQGLQFLIQYYNGEERAKGNILERFSAQQFPDLHSELNLSSLELGDSALYFCASSVHAGDGGNYGYTFGSGTRLTVV.

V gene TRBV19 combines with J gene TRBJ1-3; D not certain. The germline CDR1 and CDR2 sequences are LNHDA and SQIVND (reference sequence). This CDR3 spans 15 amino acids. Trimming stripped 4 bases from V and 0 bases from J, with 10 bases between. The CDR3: CASSTAGFSGNTIYF. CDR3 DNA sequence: TGTGCCAGTAGTACAGCAGGTTTCTCTGGAAACACCATATATTTT.

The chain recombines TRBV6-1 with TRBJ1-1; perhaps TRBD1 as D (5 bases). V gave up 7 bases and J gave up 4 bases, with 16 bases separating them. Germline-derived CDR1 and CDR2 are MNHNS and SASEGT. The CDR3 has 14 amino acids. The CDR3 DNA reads TGTGCCAGCATACAGGTTGTACGGGGCACTGAAGCTTTCTTT. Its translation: CASIQVVRGTEAFF.

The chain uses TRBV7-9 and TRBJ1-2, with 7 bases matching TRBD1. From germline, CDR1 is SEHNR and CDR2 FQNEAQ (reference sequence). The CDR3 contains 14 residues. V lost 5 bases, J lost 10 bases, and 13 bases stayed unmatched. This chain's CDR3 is CASSPQGTYRDYTF. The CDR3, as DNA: TGTGCCAGCAGCCCACAGGGGACCTATCGGGACTACACCTTC.

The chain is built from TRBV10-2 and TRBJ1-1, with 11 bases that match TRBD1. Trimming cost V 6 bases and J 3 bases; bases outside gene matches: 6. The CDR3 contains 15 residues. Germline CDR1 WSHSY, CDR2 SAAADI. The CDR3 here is CASRTGTGGDTEAFF. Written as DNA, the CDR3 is TGCGCCAGCAGAACCGGGACAGGGGGGGACACTGAAGCTTTCTTT.

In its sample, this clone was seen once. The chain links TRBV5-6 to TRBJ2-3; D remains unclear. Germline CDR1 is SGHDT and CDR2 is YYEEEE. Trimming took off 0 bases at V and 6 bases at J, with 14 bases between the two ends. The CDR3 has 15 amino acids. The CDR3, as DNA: TGTGCCAGCAGCTTGGGCCTCGGTCAGATGGATACGCAGTATTTT. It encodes CASSLGLGQMDTQYF.

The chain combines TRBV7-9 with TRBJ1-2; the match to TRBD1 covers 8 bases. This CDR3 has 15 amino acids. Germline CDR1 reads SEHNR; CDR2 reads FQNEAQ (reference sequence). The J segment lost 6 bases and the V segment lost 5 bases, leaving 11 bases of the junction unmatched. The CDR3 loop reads CASSPQYRGSDGYTF. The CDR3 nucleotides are TGTGCCAGCAGCCCACAGTACAGGGGGAGCGATGGCTACACCTTC.

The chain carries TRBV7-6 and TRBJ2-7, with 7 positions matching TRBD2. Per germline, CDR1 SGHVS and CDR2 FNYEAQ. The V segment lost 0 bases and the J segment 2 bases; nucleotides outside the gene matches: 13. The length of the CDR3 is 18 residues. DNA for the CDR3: TGTGCCAGCAGCTTAGCGGGAGGGCCTCTAGGCCGAACCTACGAGCAGTACTTC. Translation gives CASSLAGGPLGRTYEQYF.

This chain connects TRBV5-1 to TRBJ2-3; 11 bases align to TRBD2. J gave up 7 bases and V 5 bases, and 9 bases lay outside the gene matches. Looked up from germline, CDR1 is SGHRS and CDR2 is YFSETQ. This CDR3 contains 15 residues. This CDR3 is CASSPAGTSGNTQYF. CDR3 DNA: TGCGCCAGCAGTCCTGCAGGGACTAGCGGAAATACGCAGTATTTT.

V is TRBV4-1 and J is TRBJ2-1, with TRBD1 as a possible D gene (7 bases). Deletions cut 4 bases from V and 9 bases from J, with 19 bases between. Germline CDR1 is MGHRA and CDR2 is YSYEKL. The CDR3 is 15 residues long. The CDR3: CASSPPVAEGAEQFF. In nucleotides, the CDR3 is TGCGCCAGCAGCCCCCCGGTAGCGGAGGGGGCTGAGCAGTTCTTC.

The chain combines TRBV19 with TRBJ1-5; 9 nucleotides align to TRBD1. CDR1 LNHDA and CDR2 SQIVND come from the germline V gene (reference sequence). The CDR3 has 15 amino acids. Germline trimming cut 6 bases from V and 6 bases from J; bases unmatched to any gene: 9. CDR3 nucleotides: TGTGCCAGTAGCCTGGGGACAGGGAAGGGTCAGCCCCAGCATTTT. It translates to CASSLGTGKGQPQHF.

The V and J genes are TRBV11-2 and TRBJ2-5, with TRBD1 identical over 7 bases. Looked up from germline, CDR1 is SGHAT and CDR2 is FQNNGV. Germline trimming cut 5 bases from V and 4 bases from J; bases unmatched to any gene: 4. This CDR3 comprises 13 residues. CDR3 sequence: CASSHGQVETQYF. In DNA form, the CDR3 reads TGTGCCAGCAGCCATGGACAGGTAGAGACCCAGTACTTC.

The CDR3 loop reads CASSLAHGKPGELFF. The CDR3 region has the DNA TGTGCCAGCAGCTTAGCCCACGGCAAACCCGGGGAGCTGTTTTTT. The chain uses TRBV7-9 and TRBJ2-2; D remains unclear. Trimming stripped 0 bases from V and 6 bases from J, with 11 bases between. The V gene's germline CDR1 is SEHNR and CDR2 FQNEAQ (reference sequence). This CDR3 region has 15 residues.

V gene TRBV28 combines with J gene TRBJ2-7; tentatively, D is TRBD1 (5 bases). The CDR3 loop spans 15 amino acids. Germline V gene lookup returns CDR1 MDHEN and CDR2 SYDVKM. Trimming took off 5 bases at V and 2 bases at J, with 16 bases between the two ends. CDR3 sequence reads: CASSGAGASPYEQYF. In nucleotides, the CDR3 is TGTGCCAGCAGTGGGGCTGGGGCTAGTCCCTACGAGCAGTACTTC.

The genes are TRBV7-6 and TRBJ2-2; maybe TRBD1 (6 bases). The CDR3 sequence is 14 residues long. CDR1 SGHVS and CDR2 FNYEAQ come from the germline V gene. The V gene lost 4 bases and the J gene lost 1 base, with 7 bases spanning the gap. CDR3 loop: CASSSTGNTGELFF. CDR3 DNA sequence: TGTGCCAGCAGCTCGACAGGGAACACCGGGGAGCTGTTTTTT.

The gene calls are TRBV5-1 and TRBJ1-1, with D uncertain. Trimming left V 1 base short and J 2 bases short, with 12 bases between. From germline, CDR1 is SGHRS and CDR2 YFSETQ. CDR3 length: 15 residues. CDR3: CASSLSGWRNTEAFF. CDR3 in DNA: TGCGCCAGCAGCTTGTCTGGGTGGAGAAACACTGAAGCTTTCTTT.

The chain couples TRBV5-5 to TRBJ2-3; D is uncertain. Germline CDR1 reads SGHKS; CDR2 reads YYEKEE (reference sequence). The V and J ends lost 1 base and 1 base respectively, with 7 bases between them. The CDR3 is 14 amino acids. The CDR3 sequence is CASSLSGRTDTQYF. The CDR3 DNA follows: TGTGCCAGCAGCTTGTCGGGCCGCACAGATACGCAGTATTTT. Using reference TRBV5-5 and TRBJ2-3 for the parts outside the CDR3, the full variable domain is DAGVTQSPTHLIKTRGQQVTLRCSPISGHKSVSWYQQVLGQGPQFIFQYYEKEERGRGNFPDRFSARQFPNYSSELNVNALLLGDSALYLCASSLSGRTDTQYFGPGTRLTVL.

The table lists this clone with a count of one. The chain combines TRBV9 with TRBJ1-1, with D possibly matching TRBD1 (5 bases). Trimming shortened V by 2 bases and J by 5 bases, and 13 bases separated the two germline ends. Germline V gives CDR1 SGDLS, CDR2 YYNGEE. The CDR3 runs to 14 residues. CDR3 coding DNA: TGTGCCAGCAGCGTCAACCTCGGGGGAACTGAAGCTTTCTTT. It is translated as CASSVNLGGTEAFF.

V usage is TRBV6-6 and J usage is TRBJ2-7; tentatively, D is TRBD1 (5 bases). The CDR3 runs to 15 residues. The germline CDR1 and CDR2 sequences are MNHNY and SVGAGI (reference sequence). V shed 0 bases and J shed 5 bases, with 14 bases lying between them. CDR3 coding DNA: TGTGCCAGCAGTTACTCGGGCAGGGAAGTCCACGAGCAGTACTTC. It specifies CASSYSGREVHEQYF.

The CDR3 bases are TGCAGCGTTGAACTCTACCGGGAGCAGTTCTTC. Translated, it gives CSVELYREQFF. This rearrangement joins TRBV29-1 to TRBJ2-1; D is unclear. V lost 2 bases, J lost 10 bases, and 9 bases lay in between. The CDR3 covers 11 residues. Germline loops: CDR1 SQVTM, CDR2 ANQGSEA.

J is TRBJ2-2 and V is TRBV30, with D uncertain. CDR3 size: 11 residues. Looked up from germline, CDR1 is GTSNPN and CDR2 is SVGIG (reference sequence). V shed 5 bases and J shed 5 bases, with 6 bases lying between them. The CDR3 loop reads CAWGMTGELFF. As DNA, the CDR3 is TGTGCCTGGGGGATGACCGGGGAGCTGTTTTTT.

For the CDR3, the DNA is TGTGCCAGCCGTGAGGCACGGACGCACTATGGCTACACCTTC. Translation: CASREARTHYGYTF. The chain carries TRBV19 and TRBJ1-2; the D is unclear. The V end was cut by 9 bases, the J end by 3 bases, with 17 bases between. The CDR3 is 14 amino acids. CDR1 LNHDA and CDR2 SQIVND come from the germline V gene (reference sequence).

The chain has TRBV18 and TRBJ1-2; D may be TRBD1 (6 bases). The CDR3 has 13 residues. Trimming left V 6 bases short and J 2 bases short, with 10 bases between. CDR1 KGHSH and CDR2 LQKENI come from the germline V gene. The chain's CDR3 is CASSRDKNYGYTF. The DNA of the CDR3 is TGTGCCAGCTCCCGGGACAAAAACTATGGCTACACCTTC.

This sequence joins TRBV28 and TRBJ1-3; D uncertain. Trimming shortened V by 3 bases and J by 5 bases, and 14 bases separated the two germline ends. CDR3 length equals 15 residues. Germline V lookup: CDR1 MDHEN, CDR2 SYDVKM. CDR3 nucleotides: TGTGCCAGCAGTTTCGGTTTCCAAAGGAGAAACACCATATATTTT. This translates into CASSFGFQRRNTIYF. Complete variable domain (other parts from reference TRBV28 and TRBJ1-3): DVKVTQSSRYLVKRTGEKVFLECVQDMDHENMFWYRQDPGLGLRLIYFSYDVKMKEKGDIPEGYSVSREKKERFSLILESASTNQTSMYLCASSFGFQRRNTIYFGEGSWLTVV.

CDR3 nucleotides: TGTGCCAGCAGCTTAGATCCCCCATTATACCGGGACTATGAGCAGTTCTTC. Its protein is CASSLDPPLYRDYEQFF. V is TRBV11-2 and J is TRBJ2-1; tentatively, D is TRBD2 (6 bases). The germline V gene encodes CDR1 SGHAT and CDR2 FQNNGV. The CDR3 sequence is 17 residues long. Trimming left V 0 bases short and J 8 bases short, with 20 bases between.

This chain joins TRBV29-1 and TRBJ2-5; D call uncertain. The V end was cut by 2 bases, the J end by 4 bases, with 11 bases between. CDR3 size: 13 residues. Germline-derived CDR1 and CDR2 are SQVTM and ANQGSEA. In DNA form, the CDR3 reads TGCAGCGTTGAATGGGGTTTTGGAGAGACCCAGTACTTC. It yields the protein CSVEWGFGETQYF.

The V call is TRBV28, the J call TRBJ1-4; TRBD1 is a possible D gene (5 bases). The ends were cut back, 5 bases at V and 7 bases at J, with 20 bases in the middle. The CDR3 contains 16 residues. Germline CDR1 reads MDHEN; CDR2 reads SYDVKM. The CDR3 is CASSPSDRPQGEKLFF. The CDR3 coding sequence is TGTGCCAGCAGTCCAAGCGACAGACCCCAGGGTGAAAAACTGTTTTTT.